This TCR beta chain was sequenced in a study of T cell repertoires in cytomegalovirus infection. At the level of the study: Use of recently identified HLA-C-restricted and well-studied HLA-B-restricted CMV epitopes was part of the study.

Whole-study findings and limits: HLA-C-restricted TCR beta clonotypes specific for CMV led the ex vivo response.

Ten or more counts support this clonotype. Its antigen is as yet unknown. Germline V lookup: CDR1 SGHTA, CDR2 FQGNSA. Trimming removed 5 bases at V and 0 bases at J, with 18 bases between. This CDR3 spans 17 amino acids. TCRdb itself ran the reads through MiXCR, one entry per CDR3 protein. Here the sample spans under 850,000 distinct CDR3 sequences, 33% being singletons. This TCR was sampled from a human donor in good health (CMV status not recorded). Some clones in this sample may be carry-over from other donors' samples. This chain links TRBV7-2 with TRBJ2-3; maybe TRBD2 (7 bases). Specimen: cultured PBMCs, collected from culture after CMV antigen stimulation. CDR3: CASSVDGGATSTDTQYF. DNA of the CDR3: TGTGCCAGCAGCGTCGATGGGGGGGCTACTAGCACAGATACGCAGTATTTT.